The 2 T cell receptor beta chains presented below share a single source sample, sequenced in a study of blood T cells in healthy people across ages. The authors ran a second PCR of 7 to 11 cycles using a sample-barcoded 5' primer and a J-beta primer mix. One entry per CDR3 protein, called by TCRdb with MiXCR from the 5' RACE reads. The sample lists approximately 600,000 distinct CDR3 sequences; about 54% were seen once. The sample comprised blood. The receptors stem from a man aged 60 to 75 in good health.

This clonotype appeared a single time. J is TRBJ2-1 and V is TRBV12-3 or TRBV12-4; D remains ambiguous. The CDR3 runs 13 residues. V lost 6 bases and J lost 10, with 16 bases in between. The CDR3 DNA follows: TGTGCCAGCAGCCCCGCAAGGGTCGGAGAGCAGTTCTTC. Its protein is CASSPARVGEQFF.

The chain has TRBV20-1 and TRBJ2-7; 9 bases agree with TRBD1. The CDR3 extends over 13 amino acids. J gave up 4 bases and V 5 bases, and 6 bases lay outside the gene matches. CDR1 and CDR2 from the germline V gene are DFQATT and SNEGSKA (reference sequence). The CDR3 loop is CSAATGTGYEQYF. In DNA form, the CDR3 reads TGCAGTGCTGCCACCGGGACAGGGTACGAGCAGTACTTC.